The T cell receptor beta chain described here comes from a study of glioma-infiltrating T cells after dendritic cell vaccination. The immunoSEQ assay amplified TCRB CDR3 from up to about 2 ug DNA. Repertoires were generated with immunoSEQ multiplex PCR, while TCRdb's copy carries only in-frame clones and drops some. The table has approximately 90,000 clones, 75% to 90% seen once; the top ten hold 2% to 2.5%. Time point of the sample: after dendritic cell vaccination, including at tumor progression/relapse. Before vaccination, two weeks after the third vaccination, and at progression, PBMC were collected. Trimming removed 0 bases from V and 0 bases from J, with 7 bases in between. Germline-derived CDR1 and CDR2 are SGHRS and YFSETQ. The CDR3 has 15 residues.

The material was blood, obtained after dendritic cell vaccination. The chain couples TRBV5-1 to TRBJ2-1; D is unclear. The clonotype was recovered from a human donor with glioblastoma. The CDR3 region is CASSLGAASYNEQFF. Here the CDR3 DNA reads TGCGCCAGCAGCTTGGGTGCGGCCTCCTACAATGAGCAGTTCTTC. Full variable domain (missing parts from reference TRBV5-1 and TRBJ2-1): KAGVTQTPRYLIKTRGQQVTLSCSPISGHRSVSWYQQTPGQGLQFLFEYFSETQRNKGNFPGRFSGRQFSNSRSEMNVSTLELGDSALYLCASSLGAASYNEQFFGPGTRLTVL.